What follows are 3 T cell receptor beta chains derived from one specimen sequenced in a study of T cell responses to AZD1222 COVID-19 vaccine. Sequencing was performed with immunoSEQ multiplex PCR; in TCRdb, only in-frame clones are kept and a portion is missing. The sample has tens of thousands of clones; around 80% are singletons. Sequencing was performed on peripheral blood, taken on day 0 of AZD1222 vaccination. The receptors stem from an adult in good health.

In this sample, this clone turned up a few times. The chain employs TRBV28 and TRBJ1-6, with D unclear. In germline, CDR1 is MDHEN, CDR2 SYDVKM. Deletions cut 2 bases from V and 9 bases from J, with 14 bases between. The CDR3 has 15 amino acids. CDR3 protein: CASSLRRLTVSPLHF. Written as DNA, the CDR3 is TGTGCCAGCAGTTTAAGGAGACTCACGGTTTCACCCCTCCACTTT.

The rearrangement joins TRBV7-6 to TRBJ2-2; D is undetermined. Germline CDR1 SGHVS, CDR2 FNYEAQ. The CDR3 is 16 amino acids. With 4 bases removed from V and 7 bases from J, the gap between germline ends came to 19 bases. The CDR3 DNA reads TGTGCCAGCAGCTCATTCCACCGGAGAAACCTCGGGGAGCTGTTTTTT. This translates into CASSSFHRRNLGELFF. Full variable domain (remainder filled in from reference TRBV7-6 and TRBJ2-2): GAGVSQSPRYKVTKRGQDVALRCDPISGHVSLYWYRQALGQGPEFLTYFNYEAQQDKSGLPNDRFSAERPEGSISTLTIQRTEQRDSAMYRCASSSFHRRNLGELFFGEGSRLTVL.

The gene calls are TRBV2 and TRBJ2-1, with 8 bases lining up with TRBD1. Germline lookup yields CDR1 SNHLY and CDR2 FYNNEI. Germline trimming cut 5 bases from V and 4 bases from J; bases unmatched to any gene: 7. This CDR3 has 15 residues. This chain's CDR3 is CASSLGQGSYNEQFF. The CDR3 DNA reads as TGTGCCAGCAGTTTAGGACAGGGCTCATACAATGAGCAGTTCTTC.